At least ten counts were recorded for the clone carrying this T cell receptor (beta chain). The antigen is undetermined. The source of the sample is a study of T-cell reconstitution after alpha-beta-depleted transplantation in children. The study's findings and limits: At the one-year point after transplant, T-cell counts and TCRbeta diversity were found to come mostly from T cells that had been newly produced. Surviving recipient T cells and thymic progenitors produced the high day-60 TCRbeta diversity seen in some patients. Where alpha-beta T cells came from about two months after transplant was reportedly several hundred expanded graft clones.

The V end lost 3 bases, the J end lost 7 bases, and 9 bases lay between the germline ends. CDR3 size: 12 residues. Unique molecular identifiers were built into the TCRbeta library. MiXCR, run by TCRdb on the PCR reads, gives a single entry per CDR3 protein. The sample yields approximately 800,000 distinct CDR3 sequences, 16% seen once. Sample: PBMCs, mostly from graft donor cells, taken 360 days after TCRalphabeta/CD19-depleted stem cell transplant. The clonotype comes from a male patient under 18 who had a stem cell transplant for acute lymphoblastic leukemia, so the T cells may come from the graft donor. V is TRBV12-3 or TRBV12-4 and J is TRBJ1-2; D gene uncertain. The CDR3 protein is CASSFGPLGYTF. The CDR3 region has the DNA TGTGCCAGCAGTTTCGGCCCTCTTGGCTACACCTTC.